These 18 T cell receptor beta chains share one sample of origin, sequenced in a study of blood T cell repertoires in COVID-19. Profiling relied on immunoSEQ multiplex PCR, and the TCRdb table lists in-frame clones only, not all of them. This table holds 30,000 to 40,000 clones, roughly three quarters found once. The sample was peripheral blood. Receptors originate from a human donor in a cohort sampled during active COVID-19.

The J gene is TRBJ1-1, the V gene TRBV9; tentatively, D is TRBD1 (6 bases). With 0 bases removed from V and 2 bases from J, the gap between germline ends came to 8 bases. CDR1 is SGDLS and CDR2 is YYNGEE in the germline V gene. This CDR3 is built from 14 residues. The CDR3 DNA reads as TGTGCCAGCAGCGTAGACAGGGCAAACACTGAAGCTTTCTTT. This encodes CASSVDRANTEAFF.

This sequence joins TRBV5-5 and TRBJ1-2, with D perhaps TRBD1 (5 bases). Trimming stripped 0 bases from V and 8 bases from J, with 11 bases between. Per the germline V gene, CDR1 is SGHKS and CDR2 is YYEKEE (reference sequence). The CDR3 runs to 13 residues. The CDR3: CASSLAGGGGYTF. The CDR3 nucleotides are TGTGCCAGCAGCTTGGCCGGGGGAGGGGGCTACACCTTC.

The chain carries TRBV19 and TRBJ2-7; tentatively, D is TRBD2 (6 bases). V shed 2 bases and J shed 2 bases, with 10 bases lying between them. From germline, CDR1 is LNHDA and CDR2 SQIVND (reference sequence). The CDR3 spans 14 residues. CDR3 nucleotide sequence: TGTGCCAGTAGTATATATCGGGGGACCTACGAGCAGTACTTC. Protein product: CASSIYRGTYEQYF. The full variable domain, completed using reference TRBV19 and TRBJ2-7, is DGGITQSPKYLFRKEGQNVTLSCEQNLNHDAMYWYRQDPGQGLRLIYYSQIVNDFQKGDIAEGYSVSREKKESFPLTVTSAQKNPTAFYLCASSIYRGTYEQYFGPGTRLTVT.

This clone showed up just a few times. The genes are TRBV2 and TRBJ1-3, with TRBD1 matching 7 bases. Germline V gives CDR1 SNHLY, CDR2 FYNNEI. This CDR3 region has 19 residues. V was clipped by 5 bases and J by 0 bases; unmatched bases: 16. The CDR3 DNA follows: TGTGCCAGCAGTCTGGACAGGACCTCAACCAGTCCCTCTGGAAACACCATATATTTT. Amino acids: CASSLDRTSTSPSGNTIYF.

The genes are TRBV30 and TRBJ1-6; D is possibly TRBD1 (5 bases). Trimming pared 2 bases from V and 4 bases from J, leaving 12 bases between. CDR1 GTSNPN and CDR2 SVGIG come from the germline V gene (reference sequence). The CDR3 is 15 residues long. The CDR3 nucleotides are TGTGCCTGGAGTTCCCGGGGGACGTATAATTCACCCCTCCACTTT. Amino acids: CAWSSRGTYNSPLHF.

In this sample, this clone turned up a few times. The chain carries TRBV18 and TRBJ1-1; TRBD1 aligns across 7 bases. Trimming took 4 bases from V and 5 from J; bases not matched to a gene: 7. Per germline, CDR1 KGHSH and CDR2 LQKENI. The CDR3 contains 14 residues. CDR3 in amino acids: CASSRQTGDTEAFF. The CDR3 bases are TGTGCCAGCTCACGTCAAACAGGGGATACTGAAGCTTTCTTT.

The CDR3 is CASSRTWSSYEQYF. The CDR3 coding sequence is TGTGCCAGCAGTAGGACATGGAGCTCCTACGAGCAGTACTTC. The chain joins TRBV2 to TRBJ2-7, with D perhaps matching TRBD1 (5 bases). Per germline, CDR1 SNHLY and CDR2 FYNNEI. The CDR3 spans 14 residues. With 5 bases removed from V and 0 bases from J, the gap between germline ends came to 11 bases.

The V gene is TRBV18, the J gene TRBJ1-2, with a weak D call TRBD1 (6 bases). Trimming left V 3 bases short and J 4 bases short, with 9 bases between. CDR1 is KGHSH, CDR2 LQKENI, per germline. This CDR3 has 13 residues. This CDR3 is CASSPGQPYGYTF. The CDR3, as DNA: TGTGCCAGCTCACCGGGACAACCCTATGGCTACACCTTC. The full variable domain, in which reference TRBV18 and TRBJ1-2 provide the parts outside the CDR3, is NAGVMQNPRHLVRRRGQEARLRCSPMKGHSHVYWYRQLPEEGLKFMVYLQKENIIDESGMPKERFSAEFPKEGPSILRIQQVVRGDSAAYFCASSPGQPYGYTFGSGTRLTVV.

V is TRBV28 and J is TRBJ1-5; maybe TRBD1 (5 bases). The CDR3 length is 15 residues. V gave up 6 bases and J gave up 0 bases, with 12 bases separating them. The germline gives CDR1 MDHEN, CDR2 SYDVKM. This CDR3 is CASRPGVPSNQPQHF. The CDR3 DNA follows: TGTGCCAGCAGGCCGGGGGTACCTAGCAATCAGCCCCAGCATTTT.

This chain joins TRBV19 and TRBJ1-5; unclear D gene. The germline V and J ends were trimmed by 4 bases and 3 bases, with 7 bases remaining between them. Germline CDR1 reads LNHDA; CDR2 reads SQIVND (reference sequence). The CDR3 length is 13 residues. The CDR3 sequence is CASSTGTNQPQHF. CDR3 coding DNA: TGTGCCAGTAGTACAGGTACCAATCAGCCCCAGCATTTT.

This clone is a singleton in its sample. The rearrangement joins TRBV6-6 to TRBJ2-5, with 7 bases identical to TRBD2. CDR3 size: 15 residues. Germline V gene data show CDR1 as MNHNY and CDR2 as SVGAGI (reference sequence). The junction had 13 bases not matched to a gene; V was cut back by 8 bases and J by 4 bases. The CDR3, as DNA: TGTGCCAGCGCCTCGGGGGAGGGAGGGCTAGAGACCCAGTACTTC. This sequence encodes CASASGEGGLETQYF.

The J gene is TRBJ2-3, the V gene TRBV5-4, with D perhaps TRBD2 (7 bases). V lost 0 bases, J lost 4 bases, and 15 bases lay in between. Germline loops: CDR1 SGHNT, CDR2 YYREEE (reference sequence). This CDR3 comprises 16 residues. CDR3 amino acids: CASSLGATGGPDTQYF. The CDR3 DNA reads TGTGCCAGCAGCTTGGGAGCGACGGGGGGCCCAGATACGCAGTATTTT.

The rearrangement links TRBV19 to TRBJ2-2; 12 bases agree with TRBD2. Germline CDR1 is LNHDA and CDR2 is SQIVND (reference sequence). The CDR3 sequence is 15 residues long. The J segment lost 2 bases and the V segment lost 10 bases, leaving 5 bases of the junction unmatched. The CDR3 nucleotides are TGTGCCACCAGACTAGCGGGGGCCAACACCGGGGAGCTGTTTTTT. This translates into CATRLAGANTGELFF.

The chain links TRBV7-2 to TRBJ1-3, with a weak D call TRBD1 (5 bases). This CDR3 is 14 amino acids long. CDR1 and CDR2 from the germline V gene are SGHTA and FQGNSA. With 5 bases removed from V and 6 bases from J, the gap between germline ends came to 14 bases. The CDR3 region has the DNA TGTGCCAGCAGCCGGGGGTTTCTGGAAAACACCATATATTTT. It codes for CASSRGFLENTIYF.

V usage is TRBV2 and J usage is TRBJ2-2, with 9 bases lining up with TRBD2. The CDR3 runs to 16 residues. V was pared by 5 bases and J by 0 bases, with 4 bases of the junction left unmatched. Looked up from germline, CDR1 is SNHLY and CDR2 is FYNNEI. The chain's CDR3 is CASSMTSGANTGELFF. CDR3 DNA: TGTGCCAGCAGTATGACTAGCGGAGCGAACACCGGGGAGCTGTTTTTT.

At least ten counts were recorded for this clone. Other DNA sequences in this sample translate to the same CDR3. The V call is TRBV7-9, the J call TRBJ2-1; TRBD2 matches 7 bases. The V segment lost 5 bases and the J segment 5 bases; nucleotides outside the gene matches: 12. The V gene's germline CDR1 is SEHNR and CDR2 FQNEAQ (reference sequence). The length of the CDR3 is 16 residues. CDR3 coding DNA: TGTGCCAGCAGCCCCCGAGGGCGGGGGAGGAACAATGAGCAGTTCTTC. This sequence encodes CASSPRGRGRNNEQFF. The whole variable domain, remainder taken from reference TRBV7-9 and TRBJ2-1, is DTGVSQNPRHKITKRGQNVTFRCDPISEHNRLYWYRQTLGQGPEFLTYFQNEAQLEKSRLLSDRFSAERPKGSFSTLEIQRTEQGDSAMYLCASSPRGRGRNNEQFFGPGTRLTVL.

The J gene is TRBJ1-5, the V gene TRBV19; 8 bases agree with TRBD1. Germline V gene data show CDR1 as LNHDA and CDR2 as SQIVND (reference sequence). The junction had 7 bases not matched to a gene; V was cut back by 5 bases and J by 4 bases. There are 15 residues in the CDR3. CDR3 in amino acids: CASSQWTGINQPQHF. For the CDR3, the DNA is TGTGCCAGTAGTCAATGGACAGGGATAAATCAGCCCCAGCATTTT.

V is TRBV7-8 and J is TRBJ2-5, with 9 nucleotides matching TRBD2. CDR1 and CDR2 from the germline V gene are SGHVS and FQNEAQ. The CDR3 covers 14 residues. J was trimmed by 5 bases and V by 4 bases; bases with no gene match: 5. CDR3 DNA: TGTGCCAGCAGCTCTAGCGGGGCCGGGGAGACCCAGTACTTC. Its protein is CASSSSGAGETQYF.